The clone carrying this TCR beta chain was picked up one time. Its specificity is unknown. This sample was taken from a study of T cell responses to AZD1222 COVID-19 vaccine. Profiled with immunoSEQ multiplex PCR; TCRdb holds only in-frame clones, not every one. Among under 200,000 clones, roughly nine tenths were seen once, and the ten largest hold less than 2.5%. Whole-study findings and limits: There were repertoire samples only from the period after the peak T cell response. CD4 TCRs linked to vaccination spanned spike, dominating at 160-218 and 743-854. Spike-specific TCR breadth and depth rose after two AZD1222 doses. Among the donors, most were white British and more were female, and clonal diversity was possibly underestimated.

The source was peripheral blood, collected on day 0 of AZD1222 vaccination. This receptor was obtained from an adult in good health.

The CDR3: CAWIRGTTNTEAFF. CDR3 DNA: TGTGCCTGGATCCGCGGGACAACGAACACTGAAGCTTTCTTT. The chain is built from TRBV30 and TRBJ1-1; D may be TRBD1 (6 bases). CDR3 length: 14 amino acids. Germline V gives CDR1 GTSNPN, CDR2 SVGIG (reference sequence). Trimming cost V 4 bases and J 1 base, with 13 bases left between them.